The T cell receptor (beta chain) described here comes from a study of beta chain features in type 1 diabetes. The whole isolated RNA underwent reverse transcription, so sequencing captured expressed TCRB transcripts. Repertoires were generated with immunoSEQ multiplex PCR, while TCRdb's copy carries only in-frame clones and drops some. The top ten clones hold approximately 0.05% of a sample with roughly 500,000 clones, approximately 10% of them seen once. V was clipped by 6 bases and J by 4 bases; unmatched bases: 5. Germline values: CDR1 KGHSH, CDR2 LQKENI. CDR3 length: 13 residues. A few counts support this clone.

The chain has TRBV18 and TRBJ2-5; 7 bases fit TRBD1. The sequencing input was naive CD4+ T cells from blood. The TCR originated in a woman aged 18-35 years in good health. The CDR3 coding sequence is TGTGCCAGCTCCGTGGGGACAGCAGAGACCCAGTACTTC. It specifies CASSVGTAETQYF.